The entry below describes one T cell receptor beta chain. What it recognizes is unknown. This sample stems from a study of T cell responses to AZD1222 COVID-19 vaccine. Study results and limitations: Repertoires in all cases were sampled only once the peak T cell response had passed.

The protocol was immunoSEQ multiplex PCR, while the TCRdb copy is restricted to in-frame clones and leaves out a portion. Counted here are about 93,000 clones, roughly 85% occurring once; the ten biggest clones make up 6.3%. Germline V lookup: CDR1 KGHSY, CDR2 FQNENV. The CDR3 spans 13 residues. V gave up 4 bases and J gave up 4 bases, with 10 bases separating them. This chain joins TRBV16 and TRBJ1-2; no firm D call. The sample consisted of peripheral blood, taken on day 0 of AZD1222 vaccination. This receptor was identified in an adult in good health. The chain's CDR3 is CASSLARPYGYTF. The CDR3 coding sequence is TGTGCCAGCAGCCTAGCACGGCCCTATGGCTACACCTTC. Full variable domain (outside the CDR3, taken from reference TRBV16 and TRBJ1-2): GEEVAQTPKHLVRGEGQKAKLYCAPIKGHSYVFWYQQVLKNEFKFLISFQNENVFDETGMPKERFSAKCLPNSPCSLEIQATKLEDSAVYFCASSLARPYGYTFGSGTRLTVV.